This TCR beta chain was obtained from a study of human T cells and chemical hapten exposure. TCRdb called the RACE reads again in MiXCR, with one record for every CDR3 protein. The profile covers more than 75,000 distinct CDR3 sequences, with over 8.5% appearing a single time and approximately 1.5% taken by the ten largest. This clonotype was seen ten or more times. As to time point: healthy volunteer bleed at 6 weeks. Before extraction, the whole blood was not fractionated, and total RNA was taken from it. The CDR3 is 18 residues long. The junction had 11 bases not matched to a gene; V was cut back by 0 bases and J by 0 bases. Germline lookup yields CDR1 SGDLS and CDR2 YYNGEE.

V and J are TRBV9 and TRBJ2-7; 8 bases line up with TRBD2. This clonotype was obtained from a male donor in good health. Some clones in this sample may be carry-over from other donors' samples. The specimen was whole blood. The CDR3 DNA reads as TGTGCCAGCAGCGTAGGGAACGGGAGGGCCTTTAACTCCTACGAGCAGTACTTC. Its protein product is CASSVGNGRAFNSYEQYF.